This T cell receptor (beta chain) was profiled in a study of cytomegalovirus exposure and HLA in healthy donors. Whole-study findings and limits: The HLA-A and HLA-B alleles of most subjects were reportedly predicted accurately from TCR beta sequences. With further analysis later on, most CMV-associated TCR beta chains appeared HLA-restricted.

CDR1 is SEHNR, CDR2 FQNEAQ, per germline (reference sequence). The V gene end was trimmed by 5 bases and the J gene end by 0 bases; junction bases not matched to a gene: 5. This CDR3 is 16 amino acids long. Vbeta (60) and Jbeta (13) primers were used in the PCR. Measured with immunoSEQ multiplex PCR; TCRdb has only the in-frame clones, and not every one. The sample lists about 120,000 clones; 70% to 80% were seen once. To note about this clone: Its antigen is currently unknown.

This TCR came from a woman aged 40 to 49 in good health and CMV-seropositive. The chain recombines TRBV7-9 with TRBJ1-4; 8 bases are a match to TRBD1. The source material was PBMCs. The CDR3 sequence: CASSATGQATNEKLFF. The CDR3 DNA is TGTGCCAGCAGCGCTACGGGACAGGCAACTAATGAAAAACTGTTTTTT.